Listed here is a single T cell receptor beta chain. The target of this receptor is not known. No base-level quality is on record; no much larger clone is a single base apart. The library was produced with PCR. These reads were obtained on an Illumina iSeq 100. Regarding the original processing steps: Non-productive sequences were removed, and CDR3s not starting with C, not ending with F or W, or shorter than 7 amino acids were discarded. CDR3 homology was assessed with Levenshtein distances (stringdist) and unrooted phylogenetic trees (ape) in R version 3.6.1. TCRdb reprocessing: public reads trimmed at Q25 with fastp, clones called with MiXCR, in-frame beta chains kept. One record per CDR3 amino acid sequence lists the most common genes and DNA. None of the V and J calls come from the authors' own analysis; TCRdb made them. This sample is represented by 20,000 to 25,000 distinct CDR3 sequences; 50% to 70% of them were singletons. Around 0.94% of the sample is held by the ten biggest clonotypes.

These data belong to a study of vaccination and CD4 T cells after COVID-19 (dated by TCRdb to 2021 to 2024). For the study in its entirety: Convalescent patients had a positive SARS-CoV-2 result on nasal swab PCR, and of these patients, several had mild disease and one had severe disease. In the convalescent cohort there were six males and four females, among whom were two Hispanic individuals, seven Caucasians, two Asians and one multiracial person. Participants got two doses of the Pfizer-BioNTech BNT162b2 vaccine (n=8) or two doses of the Moderna mRNA-1273 vaccine (n=2). Post-COVID blood samples from convalescent patients were collected a median of about 110 days after diagnosis, with a range of 35 to 161 days. Post-vaccine blood samples were collected a median of about 72 days after the second vaccine dose, ranging from roughly 12 to 250 days. In 10 COVID-19 convalescent patients and a few infection-naive healthy vaccine recipients, the spike-specific CD4+ TCR repertoire before mRNA vaccination was compared with the repertoire after mRNA vaccination. The paper as a whole reports these results and caveats: Among the post-vaccine SARS-CoV-2-reactive clones in convalescent patients, a median approximately 90% showed up only after vaccination, which suggests vaccine-specific priming. The median count of SARS-CoV-2-reactive clonotypes went up from 20 to 25 after infection to 38 after vaccination, although the change was not significant. Relatively few convalescent patients were included in the study, and early timepoints after natural infection were not analyzed. Of the vaccine-specific clones found in convalescent patients, nearly all (304 of 307) were mono-reactive for SARS-CoV-2 spike instead of being cross-reactive with common cold coronaviruses.

The CDR3 spans 17 residues, from the cysteine through the phenylalanine. Just CDR3 DNA is preserved here, 51 bases in frame from base 1. V is reduced by 3 bases and J by 4 bases, leaving a spacing of 21 bases between them. The germline V gene provides CDR1 MDHEN and CDR2 SYDVKM. The convalescent patients' positive SARS-CoV-2 PCR tests were from March to December 2020, which was before the Alpha, Beta and Delta variants emerged in the United States. Ficoll-Paque Plus gradient centrifugation was used to isolate PBMCs from whole blood, and the isolated PBMCs were then either used fresh or cryopreserved at -140C.

The rearrangement joined TRBV28 to TRBJ1-2; TRBD1 is a possible D gene, resting on 5 matching bases. This TCR came from a human donor who had recovered from COVID-19. The source material was CD4+ T cells from blood, sampled before SARS-CoV-2 vaccination. The CDR3 corresponds to CASSLNLGGRGGYGYTF. The sequence in DNA is TGTGCCAGCAGTTTGAACCTCGGGGGGAGGGGTGGCTATGGCTACACCTTC.